These T cell receptor beta chains were read from a single sample in a study of shared T cell receptors in the human thymus. Using immunoSEQ multiplex PCR, the repertoire was profiled, and TCRdb retains in-frame clones only, with some absent. The sample records hundreds of thousands of clones, approximately 85% being singletons. This sample was shared with a second study, whose subject was human thymus T cells.

Input material: thymocytes. These TCRs come from a girl under three years old with a congenital heart defect. Each CDR3 is given with its conserved first and last residue. The D gene is left open where the match is weak. Size tells how often a clone was seen (once, few, many) or the class of an expanded clone, and some rows leave it out.

NA | TRBJ1-1 | 10 | TRBV20-1 | NA | CSASSPDSFF | TGCAGTGCTAGCTCGCCCGACAGTTTCTTT
once | TRBJ1-2 | 18 | TRBV4-1 | NA | CASSQYVSTARRYYGYTF | TGCGCCAGCAGCCAATACGTATCAACCGCGCGTCGCTACTATGGCTACACCTTC
NA | TRBJ2-4 | 18 | TRBV5-6 | NA | CASSPPGGQGIPKNIQYF | TGTGCCAGCAGCCCCCCGGGCGGGCAGGGGATACCCAAAAACATTCAGTACTTC
NA | TRBJ1-2 | 12 | TRBV7-6 | NA | CASSPTGGGYTF | TGTGCCAGCAGCCCCACGGGTGGTGGCTACACCTTC
NA | TRBJ2-2 | 16 | TRBV7-9 | TRBD1 | CASSPSTGMGTGELFF | TGTGCCAGCAGCCCGTCGACAGGGATGGGGACCGGGGAGCTGTTTTTT
NA | TRBJ2-1 | 17 | TRBV14 | TRBD1 | CASSQDTLDRVNNEQFF | TGTGCCAGCAGCCAAGACACCTTGGACAGGGTTAACAATGAGCAGTTCTTC
NA | TRBJ1-2 | 14 | TRBV29-1 | TRBD1 | CSVGGQKRNYGYTF | TGCAGCGTTGGGGGACAGAAAAGGAACTATGGCTACACCTTC
NA | TRBJ2-5 | 13 | TRBV6-1 | TRBD2 | CASRASGGETQYF | TGTGCCAGCAGGGCTAGCGGGGGGGAGACCCAGTACTTC
NA | TRBJ1-2 | 14 | TRBV5-8 | NA | CASSPATENYGYTF | TGTGCCAGCAGCCCGGCGACAGAGAACTATGGCTACACCTTC
NA | TRBJ2-7 | 15 | TRBV6-6 | NA | CASSYSTAKSYEQYF | TGTGCCAGCAGTTACTCGACAGCTAAGTCCTACGAGCAGTACTTC
once | TRBJ1-2 | 20 | TRBV4-1 | NA | CASSQDLGPGGLSANYGYTF | TGCGCCAGCAGCCAAGATCTTGGCCCCGGCGGCCTGTCAGCTAACTATGGCTACACCTTC
NA | TRBJ2-1 | 15 | TRBV4-3 | NA | CASSQGLVAYNEQFF | TGCGCCAGCAGCCAAGGACTAGTAGCCTACAATGAGCAGTTCTTC
NA | TRBJ2-7 | 18 | TRBV7-9 | TRBD2 | CASSLGGSGGHSSYEQYF | TGTGCCAGCAGCTTAGGCGGTAGCGGGGGACACAGCTCCTACGAGCAGTACTTC
few | TRBJ1-4 | 15 | TRBV27 | NA | CASSPWTAQGEKLFF | TGTGCCAGCAGTCCTTGGACAGCCCAGGGGGAAAAACTGTTTTTT
NA | TRBJ2-5 | 21 | TRBV4-3 | NA | CASSQAPRQARSTLNQETQYF | TGCGCCAGCAGCCAAGCCCCGCGACAGGCCAGATCGACCTTAAACCAAGAGACCCAGTACTTC
NA | TRBJ1-4 | 19 | TRBV7-2 | TRBD1 | CASSSTTGGGEPTNEKLFF | TGTGCCAGCAGCTCTACCACAGGGGGCGGTGAACCAACTAATGAAAAACTGTTTTTT
NA | TRBJ1-6 | 19 | TRBV28 | TRBD1 | CASSLYQLSGDRAHSPLHF | TGTGCCAGCAGTTTATATCAACTCAGCGGGGACAGGGCCCATTCACCCCTCCACTTT
NA | TRBJ2-1 | 14 | TRBV5-8 | TRBD1 | CASRIKTGANEQFF | TGTGCCAGCAGGATTAAGACAGGGGCCAATGAGCAGTTCTTC
NA | TRBJ2-7 | 14 | TRBV4-3 | TRBD1 | CASSPRDRAHEQYF | TGCGCCAGCAGCCCCCGGGACAGGGCCCACGAGCAGTACTTC
NA | TRBJ2-7 | 15 | TRBV23-1 | NA | CASAYPPDRRGEQYF | TGCGCCAGCGCCTATCCTCCGGACAGGCGGGGCGAGCAGTACTTC
NA | TRBJ2-7 | 14 | TRBV28 | NA | CASSLVPFSYEQYF | TGTGCCAGCAGTTTAGTCCCCTTTTCCTACGAGCAGTACTTC
NA | TRBJ1-1 | 13 | TRBV28 | NA | CASRTYRETEAFF | TGTGCCAGCAGGACATACAGGGAAACTGAAGCTTTCTTT
NA | TRBJ2-7 | 14 | TRBV9 | NA | CASSAPPGAYEQYF | TGTGCCAGCAGCGCTCCACCCGGGGCCTACGAGCAGTACTTC
NA | TRBJ2-7 | 13 | TRBV2 | TRBD1 | CASSEGQVHEQYF | TGTGCCAGCAGTGAGGGACAGGTTCACGAGCAGTACTTC
few | TRBJ2-2 | 15 | TRBV6-1 | TRBD1 | CASSEDRGSPGELFF | TGTGCCAGCAGTGAGGACAGGGGGTCCCCCGGGGAGCTGTTTTTT
NA | TRBJ2-2 | 17 | TRBV7-2 | TRBD2 | CASSLERGGLGTGELFF | TGTGCCAGCAGCTTAGAGCGGGGGGGCTTAGGCACCGGGGAGCTGTTTTTT
NA | TRBJ2-2 | 12 | TRBV6-4 | NA | CASSDLNGELFF | TGTGCCAGCAGTGACCTAAACGGGGAGCTGTTTTTT
few | TRBJ1-1 | 15 | TRBV2 | NA | CASSEPLQLSTEAFF | TGTGCCAGCAGTGAACCCCTCCAGTTATCCACTGAAGCTTTCTTT
NA | TRBJ1-5 | 13 | TRBV29-1 | NA | CSVEDSPGQPQHF | TGCAGCGTTGAAGATTCCCCGGGACAGCCCCAGCATTTT
NA | TRBJ1-1 | 14 | TRBV2 | NA | CASSREKMVGEAFF | TGTGCCAGCTCTCGGGAGAAGATGGTGGGGGAAGCTTTCTTT
once | TRBJ2-7 | 16 | TRBV15 | NA | CATSSKNRNLAYEQYF | TGTGCCACCAGCAGCAAAAACAGGAATTTAGCCTACGAGCAGTACTTC
NA | TRBJ1-5 | 15 | TRBV19 | TRBD1 | CASSPPGRGRQPQHF | TGTGCCAGTAGTCCCCCCGGCAGGGGGCGGCAGCCCCAGCATTTT
NA | TRBJ1-2 | 14 | TRBV6-6 | TRBD1 | CASSYYRGFYGYTF | TGTGCCAGCAGTTACTACAGGGGATTCTATGGCTACACCTTC
NA | TRBJ2-7 | 17 | TRBV21-1 | NA | CASSKKGLAGVPYEQYF | TGTGCCAGCAGCAAAAAGGGACTAGCGGGGGTACCCTACGAGCAGTACTTC
NA | TRBJ2-5 | 13 | TRBV28 | NA | CASSLRGQETQYF | TGTGCCAGCAGTTTACGGGGACAAGAGACCCAGTACTTC
NA | TRBJ1-6 | 13 | TRBV6-1 | NA | CASSLKPGSPLHF | TGTGCCAGCAGCCTTAAGCCGGGGTCACCCCTCCACTTT
NA | TRBJ1-3 | 14 | TRBV5-6 | NA | CASSQDSSGNTIYF | TGTGCCAGCAGCCAAGACAGTTCTGGAAACACCATATATTTT
NA | TRBJ1-1 | 13 | TRBV5-8 | NA | CATPDNRCTEAFF | TGTGCCACCCCGGACAACCGATGCACTGAAGCTTTCTTT
NA | TRBJ1-1 | 14 | TRBV9 | NA | CASTLEGDNTEAFF | TGTGCCAGCACCCTAGAGGGAGATAACACTGAAGCTTTCTTT
NA | TRBJ1-2 | 17 | TRBV9 | NA | CASSAPFGQPKDYGYTF | TGTGCCAGCAGCGCTCCTTTCGGACAGCCTAAAGACTATGGCTACACCTTC
NA | TRBJ1-1 | 15 | TRBV5-1 | NA | CASSLGSVGHTEAFF | TGCGCCAGCAGCTTGGGAAGTGTGGGGCACACTGAAGCTTTCTTT
NA | TRBJ1-2 | 16 | TRBV7-3 | TRBD1 | CASRIGTAYFHYGYTF | TGTGCCAGCCGAATCGGGACAGCATATTTTCACTATGGCTACACCTTC
NA | TRBJ1-6 | 16 | TRBV7-9 | NA | CASSWVQGGSNSPLHF | TGTGCCAGCAGCTGGGTCCAGGGCGGGAGCAATTCACCCCTCCACTTT
NA | TRBJ2-5 | 11 | TRBV27 | NA | CASRTGETQYF | TGTGCCAGCAGAACCGGTGAGACCCAGTACTTC
NA | TRBJ2-1 | 17 | TRBV27 | TRBD2 | CASSLSPLAGGYNEQFF | TGTGCCAGCAGTTTATCCCCTCTAGCGGGGGGTTACAATGAGCAGTTCTTC
NA | TRBJ2-1 | 16 | TRBV7-3 | TRBD2 | CASSLLPTSGGNEQFF | TGTGCCAGCAGCCTCCTACCTACTAGCGGGGGCAATGAGCAGTTCTTC
NA | TRBJ1-1 | 17 | TRBV7-2 | NA | CASSPSIGVPGNTEAFF | TGTGCCAGCAGCCCCAGTATAGGGGTCCCGGGGAACACTGAAGCTTTCTTT
NA | TRBJ1-6 | 16 | TRBV7-2 | NA | CASSSARTAPGSPLHF | TGTGCCAGCAGCTCCGCCCGGACAGCACCAGGGTCACCCCTCCACTTT
NA | TRBJ2-3 | 14 | TRBV27 | TRBD1 | CASGTGRTVDTQYF | TGTGCCAGCGGGACAGGGAGGACGGTAGATACGCAGTATTTT
NA | TRBJ2-7 | 12 | TRBV28 | NA | CASRPPRGEQYF | TGTGCCAGCAGGCCCCCACGCGGCGAGCAGTACTTC
NA | TRBJ2-3 | 15 | TRBV7-2 | NA | CASSLLSRGADTQYF | TGTGCCAGCAGCTTATTGTCCAGGGGAGCAGATACGCAGTATTTT
NA | TRBJ1-1 | 17 | TRBV9 | TRBD1 | CASSVGGGDRVDTEAFF | TGTGCCAGCAGCGTAGGAGGGGGGGACAGGGTTGACACTGAAGCTTTCTTT
NA | TRBJ1-1 | 18 | TRBV6-1 | NA | CASSEGENRAPLDTEAFF | TGTGCCAGCAGTGAAGGGGAAAACAGGGCGCCGTTGGACACTGAAGCTTTCTTT
NA | TRBJ2-1 | 20 | TRBV19 | TRBD2 | CASSEAAALAGGPTYNEQFF | TGTGCCAGTAGTGAGGCTGCTGCACTAGCGGGGGGGCCAACCTACAATGAGCAGTTCTTC